This TCR beta chain was captured by sequencing in a study of shared clonotypes between healthy human individuals. The V gene's germline CDR1 is SGDLS and CDR2 YYNGEE. The CDR3 runs to 16 residues. V lost 2 bases to trimming and J lost 4 bases; unmatched junction nucleotides: 7. Comments on this clone: Its cognate antigen is unknown.

The assay used deep level. Sorted-subset replicate PCR reactions were performed with approximately 180 ng DNA, corresponding to tens of thousands of T cell genomes. Libraries were prepared by immunoSEQ multiplex PCR; TCRdb keeps only in-frame clonotypes and omits some of them. The profile shows roughly 2.2 million clones, about 92% of them singletons. Adult Caucasians living in Nashville, Tennessee made up all of the donors. The study, taken as a whole, reports: Relative to memory subsets, naive subsets generally showed larger estimated richness.

The chain has TRBV9 and TRBJ2-3; TRBD1 aligns across 10 bases. The receptor's source is a man between 18 and 35 years old in good health. Some clones in this sample may be carry-over from other donors' samples. Sample: naive CD4+ T cells from PBMCs. Subset noted: CD45RA+ positively selected. The CDR3 DNA reads as TGTGCCAGCAGCGTTTGGACAGGGGGTGGTGCAGATACGCAGTATTTT. Protein sequence: CASSVWTGGGADTQYF. The full variable domain, in which reference TRBV9 and TRBJ2-3 provide the parts outside the CDR3, is DSGVTQTPKHLITATGQRVTLRCSPRSGDLSVYWYQQSLDQGLQFLIQYYNGEERAKGNILERFSAQQFPDLHSELNLSSLELGDSALYFCASSVWTGGGADTQYFGPGTRLTVL.